This entry lists 29 T cell receptor beta chains sequenced from one sample in a study of blood T cell repertoires in COVID-19 (dated by TCRdb to 2018 to 2021). Libraries were built with the immunoSEQ multiplex PCR assay. As stored in TCRdb, this immuneACCESS dataset retains in-frame rearrangements with V and J assigned. A fraction of the clones does not appear; measured against another copy, unresolved V genes explain less than half of the discrepancy, and the remainder lacks a known reason. This sample comprises about 140,000 clones, about 80% of them detected only once. The top ten clones comprise 4% of the sample. The specimen sequenced was peripheral blood. The receptors stem from a woman aged 55-70 years with acute or convalescent COVID-19.

The rearrangement uses TRBV28 and TRBJ1-2; a weak D match, TRBD1 (5 bases). Germline CDR1 reads MDHEN; CDR2 reads SYDVKM. The CDR3 extends over 14 amino acids. V was clipped by 7 bases and J by 2 bases, with 14 bases between them. The DNA for the CDR3 is TGTGCCAGCACCGCGGGGCCAATAAACTATGGCTACACCTTC. It codes for CASTAGPINYGYTF.

The gene calls are TRBV24-1 and TRBJ2-2, with a tentative D call TRBD2 (5 bases). This CDR3 comprises 14 residues. V lost 9 bases, J lost 8 bases, and 18 bases lay in between. In germline, CDR1 is KGHDR, CDR2 SFDVKD. The CDR3 spells CATRPGSSAGELFF. The CDR3 DNA is TGTGCCACCCGCCCGGGGTCGTCGGCAGGGGAGCTGTTTTTT.

The chain combines TRBV30 with TRBJ2-1; 11 positions match TRBD2. Germline trimming cut 7 bases from V and 6 bases from J; bases unmatched to any gene: 11. CDR1 GTSNPN and CDR2 SVGIG come from the germline V gene (reference sequence). This CDR3 region has 15 residues. CDR3 nucleotide sequence: TGTGCCTCCCTTCCGGGGCTAGCGGGAGGCAATGAGCAGTTCTTC. This translates into CASLPGLAGGNEQFF. The full variable domain, in which reference TRBV30 and TRBJ2-1 provide the parts outside the CDR3, is SQTIHQWPATLVQPVGSPLSLECTVEGTSNPNLYWYRQAAGRGLQLLFYSVGIGQISSEVPQNLSASRPQDRQFILSSKKLLLSDSGFYLCASLPGLAGGNEQFFGPGTRLTVL.

The genes are TRBV6-4 and TRBJ1-4, with D perhaps TRBD1 (6 bases). Germline values: CDR1 MRHNA, CDR2 SNTAGT. CDR3 length: 14 amino acids. V was shortened by 5 bases and J by 5 bases, with 12 bases between the two germline ends. The CDR3 reads CASSPTGPNEKLFF. CDR3 DNA: TGTGCCAGCAGTCCGACAGGCCCAAATGAAAAACTGTTTTTT.

The chain carries TRBV18 and TRBJ1-1; D perhaps matches TRBD1 (5 bases). Per germline, CDR1 KGHSH and CDR2 LQKENI. CDR3 length: 13 residues. V was shortened by 3 bases and J by 4 bases, with 9 bases between the two germline ends. The CDR3, as DNA: TGTGCCAGCTCACCTCAGGGTGGCACTGAAGCTTTCTTT. Amino acids: CASSPQGGTEAFF.

CDR3 sequence reads: CASSVGGVQGRDTQYF. CDR3 nucleotide sequence: TGTGCCAGCAGCGTAGGGGGGGTGCAGGGAAGAGATACGCAGTATTTT. V gene TRBV9 combines with J gene TRBJ2-3, with D perhaps matching TRBD2 (6 bases). Germline CDR1 and CDR2: SGDLS and YYNGEE. Trimming removed 0 bases at V and 5 bases at J, with 16 bases between. This CDR3 comprises 16 residues.

V usage is TRBV11-3 and J usage is TRBJ2-2, with 13 bases that match TRBD2. The CDR3 is 16 residues long. Germline CDR1 SGHNT, CDR2 YENEEA. Trimming cost V 4 bases and J 5 bases; bases outside gene matches: 4. CDR3 region: CASSSRLAGGTGELFF. As DNA, the CDR3 is TGTGCCAGCAGCTCTAGACTAGCGGGAGGTACCGGGGAGCTGTTTTTT.

The chain employs TRBV4-3 and TRBJ1-6; D is perhaps TRBD1 (5 bases). Germline lookup yields CDR1 LGHNA and CDR2 YSLEER. The germline V and J ends were trimmed by 0 bases and 7 bases, with 13 bases remaining between them. This CDR3 is built from 16 residues. The CDR3 reads CASSQDGQGGNSPLHF. In DNA, the CDR3 is TGCGCCAGCAGCCAAGATGGCCAGGGAGGGAATTCACCCCTCCACTTT.

The rearrangement uses TRBV6-5 and TRBJ2-7; TRBD1 aligns across 9 bases. Trimming at V came to 6 bases and at J to 2 bases, leaving 5 bases not matched to a gene. Germline lookup yields CDR1 MNHEY and CDR2 SVGAGI. This CDR3 has 14 amino acids. The CDR3 nucleotides are TGTGCCAGCAGGCGAGGGACAGGGACCTACGAGCAGTACTTC. Protein product: CASRRGTGTYEQYF.

This clone came up a few times. V gene TRBV11-2 combines with J gene TRBJ1-4; D is undetermined. The CDR3 sequence is 15 residues long. Between the trimmed V and J ends, which lost 5 bases and 5 bases, there was a span of 15 bases. CDR1 is SGHAT and CDR2 is FQNNGV in the germline V gene. The CDR3 DNA reads as TGTGCCAGCAGCCCTATGACGGGGAGGAATGAAAAACTGTTTTTT. Translated: CASSPMTGRNEKLFF.

This clone was observed once. The V call is TRBV3-1 (or the pseudogene TRBV3-2), the J call TRBJ1-5; 7 bases map to TRBD1. Germline values: CDR1 LGHDT, CDR2 YNNKEL (reference sequence). The J segment lost 6 bases and the V segment lost 1 base, leaving 0 bases of the junction unmatched. The CDR3 has 13 amino acids. The CDR3 bases are TGTGCCAGCAGCCAAGGACAGGGTCAGCCCCAGCATTTT. Residues: CASSQGQGQPQHF.

The gene calls are TRBV6-5 and TRBJ2-2, with D possibly TRBD1 on 5 matching bases. The CDR3 sequence is 13 residues long. V was trimmed by 4 bases and J by 5 bases, leaving 8 bases between them. Germline CDR1 MNHEY, CDR2 SVGAGI. The CDR3 sequence is CASSLGHTGELFF. CDR3 bases: TGTGCCAGCAGTTTAGGACATACCGGGGAGCTGTTTTTT.

This clone was seen once. The chain couples TRBV18 to TRBJ2-1; 7 bases match TRBD2. Trimming cost V 0 bases and J 6 bases; bases outside gene matches: 11. Looked up from germline, CDR1 is KGHSH and CDR2 is LQKENI. The CDR3 length is 17 residues. CDR3 DNA sequence: TGTGCCAGCTCACCACCGTACGGGGGAGGGCCGCTCAATGAGCAGTTCTTC. Encoded protein: CASSPPYGGGPLNEQFF. Drawing the rest from reference TRBV18 and TRBJ2-1, the complete variable domain is NAGVMQNPRHLVRRRGQEARLRCSPMKGHSHVYWYRQLPEEGLKFMVYLQKENIIDESGMPKERFSAEFPKEGPSILRIQQVVRGDSAAYFCASSPPYGGGPLNEQFFGPGTRLTVL.

The rearrangement links TRBV9 to TRBJ1-3, with D possibly matching TRBD1 (5 bases). Germline CDR1 reads SGDLS; CDR2 reads YYNGEE. CDR3 length equals 13 residues. Trimming took 0 bases from V and 7 from J, leaving 8 bases between them. The CDR3 DNA reads TGTGCCAGCAGCGTAGAGGGGATCAACACCATATATTTT. This gives the protein CASSVEGINTIYF.

This clone is a singleton in its sample. The chain is built from TRBV3-1 (or the pseudogene TRBV3-2) and TRBJ2-2; D perhaps matches TRBD1 (5 bases). V was shortened by 2 bases and J by 0 bases, with 19 bases between the two germline ends. The CDR3 contains 19 residues. Looked up from germline, CDR1 is LGHDT and CDR2 is YNNKEL (reference sequence). The CDR3 DNA follows: TGTGCCAGCAGCCAATTAGATTTATTTGCGGACACGAACACCGGGGAGCTGTTTTTT. This translates into CASSQLDLFADTNTGELFF.

The rearrangement joins TRBV19 to TRBJ1-1; tentative D call: TRBD1 (6 bases). V lost 5 bases to trimming and J lost 1 base, with 17 bases between them. CDR1 LNHDA and CDR2 SQIVND come from the germline V gene (reference sequence). The CDR3 spans 16 residues. The CDR3 region is CASSHRPDRTNTEAFF. The CDR3 DNA sequence: TGTGCCAGTAGTCACCGCCCAGACAGGACGAACACTGAAGCTTTCTTT.

This chain joins TRBV19 and TRBJ1-5; TRBD1 aligns across 8 bases. The V segment lost 6 bases and the J segment 7 bases; nucleotides outside the gene matches: 8. The CDR3 length is 14 residues. Germline V gives CDR1 LNHDA, CDR2 SQIVND (reference sequence). This CDR3 is CASSVQGGGQPQHF. CDR3 in DNA: TGTGCCAGTAGCGTACAGGGGGGCGGACAGCCCCAGCATTTT. Full variable domain (outside the CDR3, taken from reference TRBV19 and TRBJ1-5): DGGITQSPKYLFRKEGQNVTLSCEQNLNHDAMYWYRQDPGQGLRLIYYSQIVNDFQKGDIAEGYSVSREKKESFPLTVTSAQKNPTAFYLCASSVQGGGQPQHFGDGTRLSIL.

This clone was picked up one time. This chain links TRBV11-1 with TRBJ2-7; perhaps TRBD1 as D (6 bases). The V gene's germline CDR1 is SGHAT and CDR2 FQDESV (reference sequence). With 4 bases removed from V and 3 bases from J, the gap between germline ends came to 13 bases. The CDR3 is made up of 14 amino acids. CDR3 DNA: TGTGCCAGCAGCTCCGGGACAAATATCTACGAGCAGTACTTC. Its protein product is CASSSGTNIYEQYF.

About this clone itself: Within the sample, other DNA sequences also encode this same CDR3. The chain joins TRBV28 to TRBJ2-3; D might be TRBD2 (5 bases). The CDR3 length is 14 residues. V lost 1 base, J lost 1 base, and 6 bases lay in between. CDR1 and CDR2 from the germline V gene are MDHEN and SYDVKM. CDR3: CASSLSRGTDTQYF. DNA of the CDR3: TGTGCCAGCAGTTTATCGCGGGGCACAGATACGCAGTATTTT. Full variable domain (outside the CDR3, taken from reference TRBV28 and TRBJ2-3): DVKVTQSSRYLVKRTGEKVFLECVQDMDHENMFWYRQDPGLGLRLIYFSYDVKMKEKGDIPEGYSVSREKKERFSLILESASTNQTSMYLCASSLSRGTDTQYFGPGTRLTVL.

On this clone: The junction shows a germline mismatch at one end, possibly a read error. J is TRBJ2-3 and V is TRBV28; 12 nucleotides match TRBD2. Germline V gives CDR1 MDHEN, CDR2 SYDVKM. The CDR3 length is 19 residues. CDR3 nucleotide sequence: TGTGCCAGCAGTTGGGTCATGGGTCTGACTAGCGGGAGCATAGATACGCAGTATTTT. Protein product: CASSWVMGLTSGSIDTQYF. Drawing the rest from reference TRBV28 and TRBJ2-3, the complete variable domain is DVKVTQSSRYLVKRTGEKVFLECVQDMDHENMFWYRQDPGLGLRLIYFSYDVKMKEKGDIPEGYSVSREKKERFSLILESASTNQTSMYLCASSWVMGLTSGSIDTQYFGPGTRLTVL.

The chain joins TRBV6-4 to TRBJ2-1; D possibly corresponds to TRBD2 (5 bases). Trimming left V 5 bases short and J 5 bases short, with 16 bases between. CDR3 length: 15 amino acids. Germline values: CDR1 MRHNA, CDR2 SNTAGT. The CDR3: CASSTLASPNNEQFF. CDR3 in DNA: TGTGCCAGCAGTACCCTAGCCAGTCCCAACAATGAGCAGTTCTTC.

The rearrangement uses TRBV28 and TRBJ1-1; D is unresolved. Trimming removed 6 bases at V and 1 base at J, with 12 bases between. The CDR3 runs 14 residues. Germline CDR1 is MDHEN and CDR2 is SYDVKM. CDR3 region: CASSPPDWNTEAFF. In nucleotides, the CDR3 is TGTGCCAGCAGCCCGCCCGACTGGAACACTGAAGCTTTCTTT.

The genes are TRBV6-1 and TRBJ1-2; D gene ambiguous. The ends were cut back, 3 bases at V and 11 bases at J, with 10 bases in the middle. Germline loops: CDR1 MNHNS, CDR2 SASEGT. The CDR3 sequence is 11 residues long. Here the CDR3 DNA reads TGTGCCAGCAGTGACGCCGGGAGGTACACCTTC. Encoded protein: CASSDAGRYTF.

This chain uses TRBV18 with TRBJ1-2; D ambiguous. Germline CDR1 reads KGHSH; CDR2 reads LQKENI. CDR3 length: 17 residues. With 3 bases removed from V and 4 bases from J, the gap between germline ends came to 21 bases. CDR3 residues: CASSPSVGSTRSYGYTF. DNA for the CDR3: TGTGCCAGCTCACCCTCCGTCGGTTCTACTAGAAGCTATGGCTACACCTTC.

The rearrangement uses TRBV20-1 and TRBJ2-7; D remains ambiguous. CDR1 is DFQATT and CDR2 is SNEGSKA in the germline V gene (reference sequence). V lost 4 bases and J lost 5, with 9 bases in between. The CDR3 consists of 11 residues. The CDR3 nucleotides are TGCAGTGCTACCCCCGAGGACGAGCAGTACTTC. As protein: CSATPEDEQYF.

The chain employs TRBV7-2 and TRBJ1-2; D perhaps matches TRBD1 (6 bases). Germline V gives CDR1 SGHTA, CDR2 FQGNSA. This CDR3 has 16 amino acids. Trimming stripped 3 bases from V and 4 bases from J, with 18 bases between. The CDR3 region has the DNA TGTGCCAGCAGCTTTGAGGGGGTGCAGGTCTCCTATGGCTACACCTTC. Its translation is CASSFEGVQVSYGYTF.

This chain links TRBV7-6 with TRBJ2-3, with 9 bases identical to TRBD1. This CDR3 is built from 17 residues. The junction had 14 bases not matched to a gene; V was cut back by 5 bases and J by 5 bases. Per the germline V gene, CDR1 is SGHVS and CDR2 is FNYEAQ. As DNA, the CDR3 is TGTGCCAGCAGCCCCTTAAGACAGGGGGTAAGGGGAGATACGCAGTATTTT. It encodes CASSPLRQGVRGDTQYF.

The table lists this clone with a few counts. This sequence joins TRBV9 and TRBJ1-1, with D possibly TRBD1 on 5 matching bases. The CDR3 is made up of 15 amino acids. Trimming took 2 bases from V and 0 from J, leaving 11 bases between them. Germline CDR1 is SGDLS and CDR2 is YYNGEE. CDR3 in amino acids: CASSVGQIMNTEAFF. The CDR3 nucleotides are TGTGCCAGCAGCGTGGGGCAGATAATGAACACTGAAGCTTTCTTT.

The chain joins TRBV7-6 to TRBJ2-5, with a tentative D call TRBD1 (6 bases). Per germline, CDR1 SGHVS and CDR2 FNYEAQ. The CDR3 totals 14 residues. With 1 base removed from V and 3 bases from J, the gap between germline ends came to 9 bases. The CDR3 spells CASSLERGKETQYF. The CDR3 DNA is TGTGCCAGCAGCTTAGAAAGGGGGAAAGAGACCCAGTACTTC.